This T cell receptor (beta chain) was identified in a study of OX40 agonist ivuxolimab in advanced cancers. The study in broad terms: Ivuxolimab was an agonistic, fully human IgG2 monoclonal antibody directed against OX40 (CD134), a costimulatory receptor. Patients were allowed to have had prior anti-PD-1, anti-PD-L1 or anti-CTLA-4 therapy, and about 40% of the dose-escalation patients had been treated with checkpoint inhibitors. The paper describes the monotherapy dose-escalation part (N ≈ 52 patients) of the phase I trial of ivuxolimab. Intravenous ivuxolimab was administered to patients every 2 weeks at six dose levels: 0.01, 0.1, 0.3, 1.5, 3 and 10 mg/kg. Among the roughly 50 dose-escalation patients, around 20 had hepatocellular carcinoma, roughly 15 melanoma, 9 renal cell carcinoma and 9 head and neck cancer. In the dose-escalation cohort, 75% to 85% of patients were male, and the mean age was around 60 years with a range of roughly 23 to 79. The purpose of peripheral TCRbeta sequencing was to test whether ivuxolimab changed TCR sequence diversity and led to clonal T-cell expansion. Partial responses occurred in three dose-escalation patients, of whom one had hepatocellular carcinoma and two had cutaneous melanoma. Findings and caveats that apply to the study as a whole: In the 0.1-3.0 mg/kg groups, partial responders were among the patients with the lowest normalized peripheral clonal expansion, particularly in CD8+ T cells. After ivuxolimab, more expanded clones were found on average in CD8+ T cells than in CD4+ T cells. At doses from 0.1 to 3.0 mg/kg, clonal expansion was seen in both CD4+ and CD8+ blood T cells between baseline and week 6. Low levels of normalized T-cell clonal expansion were also seen in some patients who did not respond. The antigen specificity of the peripheral T cells that underwent clonal expansion was not determined.

A word on this clone: What antigen it recognizes has not been identified. No base qualities exist here, and no much larger clone lies one base off it.

Patients with autoimmune disease history or receiving systemic immunosuppression were excluded from the trial. Peripheral blood for TCR sequencing was collected from all dose cohorts at baseline, on cycle 4 day 1, and on cycle 7 day 1. Samples were obtained from an open-label, multicenter, first-in-human phase I dose-escalation trial of ivuxolimab. Adults with locally advanced or metastatic head and neck squamous cell, hepatocellular, melanoma or renal cell carcinoma were enrolled in the trial. Before TCR sequencing, CD4+ and CD8+ T cells were separately sorted from peripheral blood. The CDR3 has 15 amino acids, counting the end cysteine and phenylalanine. Of the read, only the CDR3 DNA is kept; its 45 bases are in frame from base 1. The CDR1 and CDR2 encoded by the germline V gene (reference sequence) are GTSNPN and SVGIG. Trimming takes 5 bases from V and 4 bases from J, and the germline ends sit 20 bases apart.

For sequencing of the TCRbeta CDR3 region, genomic DNA was extracted from the sorted cells. TCRbeta CDR3 regions were sequenced using the immunoSEQ Assay. TCRdb holds this immuneACCESS table with in-frame rearrangements only. Some clones are missing; in checked studies, unresolved V genes explain under half, and the rest has no known cause. The sample profile shows some 42,000 clones; about 87% of them were found once. The top ten clonotypes cover about 30% of the sample. The sequence links TRBV30 to TRBJ1-2, with TRBD1 tentatively as D gene (6 bases match). The TCR sequence derives from an adult with an advanced solid tumor such as melanoma, head and neck, liver or kidney cancer. The sequenced sample was CD4+ or CD8+ T cells sorted from blood, obtained in a trial of the OX40 agonist ivuxolimab. The DNA sequence is as follows: TGTGCCTGGCACCCTTGGGGGGCGAGAGGCTATGGCTACACCTTC. This is translated as CAWHPWGARGYGYTF.